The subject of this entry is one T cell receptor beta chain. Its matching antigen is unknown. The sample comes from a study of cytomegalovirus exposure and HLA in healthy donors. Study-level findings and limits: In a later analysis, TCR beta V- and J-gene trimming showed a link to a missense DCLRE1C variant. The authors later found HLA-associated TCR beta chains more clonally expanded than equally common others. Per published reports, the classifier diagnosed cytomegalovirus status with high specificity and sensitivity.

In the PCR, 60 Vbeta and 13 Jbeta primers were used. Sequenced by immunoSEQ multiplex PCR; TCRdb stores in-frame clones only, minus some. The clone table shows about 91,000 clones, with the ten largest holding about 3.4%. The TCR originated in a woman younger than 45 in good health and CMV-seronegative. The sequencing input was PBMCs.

This CDR3 reads CASSLVLGNTIYF. The CDR3 DNA reads as TGTGCCAGCAGCTTAGTCCTTGGAAACACCATATATTTT. The chain is built from TRBV7-8 and TRBJ1-3; D is unclear. Germline CDR1 and CDR2: SGHVS and FQNEAQ. V lost 1 base and J 3 bases, leaving 4 bases between the germline ends. This CDR3 contains 13 residues.